This section outlines one T cell receptor beta chain sequence together with its context. V gave up 7 bases and J gave up 4 bases, with 16 bases separating them. The germline V gene encodes CDR1 GTSNPN and CDR2 SVGIG (reference sequence). The CDR3 is 13 residues long. These data belong to a study of blood T cell repertoires in COVID-19. Study-wide context: Samples representing acute and convalescent COVID-19 were sourced from the United States, Italy and Spain. T cells, B-cell-depleted T cells, or PBMCs supplied cDNA or gDNA.

As originally analysed: Nucleated cell counts were estimated from reference gene primer amplification. Using immunoSEQ multiplex PCR, the repertoire was profiled, and TCRdb retains in-frame clones only, with some absent. Clonal size and the V and J genes are those of that table, whereas D and trimming came from the DNA. The sample has 130,000 to 150,000 clones; roughly 80% are singletons. The chain has TRBV30 and TRBJ1-2; D is possibly TRBD1 (6 bases). Sequenced input: peripheral blood. The TCR was taken from a woman aged 35 to 49 with active or convalescent COVID-19. The chain's CDR3 is CAFPRQGSYGYTF. CDR3 coding DNA: TGTGCCTTCCCTCGGCAGGGGAGCTATGGCTACACCTTC.